This TCR beta chain was documented in a study of CDR3 diversity in severe acne. V was pared by 2 bases and J by 5 bases, with 8 bases between. Germline values: CDR1 SGHRS, CDR2 YFSETQ. This CDR3 has 14 amino acids. One entry per CDR3 protein, called by TCRdb with MiXCR from the PCR reads. The table includes 65,000 to 95,000 distinct CDR3 sequences, approximately 51% detected once. The receptor was derived from a male donor in good health, without acne. The J gene is TRBJ1-6, the V gene TRBV5-1; D gene unclear. The sample taken for sequencing was blood. CDR3 region: CASSLAPDNSPLHF. The CDR3 nucleotides read TGCGCCAGCAGCTTAGCCCCGGATAATTCACCCCTCCACTTT.